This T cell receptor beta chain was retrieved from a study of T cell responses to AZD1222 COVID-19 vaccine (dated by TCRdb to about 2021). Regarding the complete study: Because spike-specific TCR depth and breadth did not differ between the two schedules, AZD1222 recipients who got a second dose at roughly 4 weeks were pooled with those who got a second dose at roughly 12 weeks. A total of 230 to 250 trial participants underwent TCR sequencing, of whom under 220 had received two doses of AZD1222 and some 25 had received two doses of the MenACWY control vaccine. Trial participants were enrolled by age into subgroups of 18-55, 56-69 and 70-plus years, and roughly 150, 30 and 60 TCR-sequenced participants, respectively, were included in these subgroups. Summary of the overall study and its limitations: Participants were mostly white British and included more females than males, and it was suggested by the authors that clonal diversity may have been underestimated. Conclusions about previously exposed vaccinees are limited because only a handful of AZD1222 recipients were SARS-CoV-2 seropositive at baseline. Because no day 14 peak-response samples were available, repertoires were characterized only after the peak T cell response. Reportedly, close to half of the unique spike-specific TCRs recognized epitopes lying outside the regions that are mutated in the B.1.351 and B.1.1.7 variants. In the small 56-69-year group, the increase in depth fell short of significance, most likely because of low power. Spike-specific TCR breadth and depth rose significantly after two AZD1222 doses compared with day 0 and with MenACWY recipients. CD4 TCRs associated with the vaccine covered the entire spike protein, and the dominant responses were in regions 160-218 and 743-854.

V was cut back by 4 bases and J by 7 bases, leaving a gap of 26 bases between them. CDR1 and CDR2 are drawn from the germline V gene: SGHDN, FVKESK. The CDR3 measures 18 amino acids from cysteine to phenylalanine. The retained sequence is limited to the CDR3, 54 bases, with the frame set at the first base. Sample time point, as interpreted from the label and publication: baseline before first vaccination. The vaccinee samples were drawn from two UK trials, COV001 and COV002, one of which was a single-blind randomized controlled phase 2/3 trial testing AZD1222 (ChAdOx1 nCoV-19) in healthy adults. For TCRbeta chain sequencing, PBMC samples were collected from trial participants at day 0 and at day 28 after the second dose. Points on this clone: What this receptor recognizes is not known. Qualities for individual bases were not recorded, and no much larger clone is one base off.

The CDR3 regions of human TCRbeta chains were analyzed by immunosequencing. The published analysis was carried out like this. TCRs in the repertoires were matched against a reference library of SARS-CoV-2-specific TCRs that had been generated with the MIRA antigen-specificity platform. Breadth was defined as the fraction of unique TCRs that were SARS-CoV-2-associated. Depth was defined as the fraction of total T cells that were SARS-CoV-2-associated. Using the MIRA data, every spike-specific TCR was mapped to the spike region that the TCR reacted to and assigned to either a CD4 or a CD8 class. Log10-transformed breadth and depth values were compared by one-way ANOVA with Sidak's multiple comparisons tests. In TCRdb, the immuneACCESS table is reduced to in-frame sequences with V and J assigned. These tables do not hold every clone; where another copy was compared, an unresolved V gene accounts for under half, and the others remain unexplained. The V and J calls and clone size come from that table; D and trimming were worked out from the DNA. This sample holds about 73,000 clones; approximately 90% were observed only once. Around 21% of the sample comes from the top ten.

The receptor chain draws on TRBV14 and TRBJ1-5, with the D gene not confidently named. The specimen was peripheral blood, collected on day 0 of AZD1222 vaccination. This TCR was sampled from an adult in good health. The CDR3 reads CASSPNLRLRIRRQPQHF. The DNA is TGTGCCAGCAGCCCGAACCTGAGGCTCAGGATACGGCGACAGCCCCAGCATTTT.